This TCR beta chain was retrieved from a study of blood T cell repertoires in COVID-19. The study drew participants aged about 18 to 89 years from 24 US areas. Cohort assignment relied on participant-reported clinical history. Per the original data handling: Counts of nucleated cells, estimated from reference gene primer amplification, were obtained. Some clones are missing from TCRdb's copy, which holds only in-frame ones; the method was immunoSEQ multiplex PCR. The V and J calls and clone size were taken over from that table, and D and trimming were inferred from the DNA. The data show a few hundred thousand clones, roughly 84% seen once. The CDR3 extends over 15 amino acids.

The chain links TRBV21-1 to TRBJ1-2; the DNA was not compared with TRBD1, the D call given in the table. TRBV21-1 is a pseudogene. Sequencing was done on a sample of PBMCs or T cells enriched from blood (not recorded which). This receptor was obtained from a woman in her late teens or twenties who had been exposed to COVID-19. CDR3 in amino acids: CASNPGIPPRYGYTF. DNA of the CDR3: TGTGCCAGCAACCCAGGGATCCCCCCCCGCTATGGCTACACCTTC.